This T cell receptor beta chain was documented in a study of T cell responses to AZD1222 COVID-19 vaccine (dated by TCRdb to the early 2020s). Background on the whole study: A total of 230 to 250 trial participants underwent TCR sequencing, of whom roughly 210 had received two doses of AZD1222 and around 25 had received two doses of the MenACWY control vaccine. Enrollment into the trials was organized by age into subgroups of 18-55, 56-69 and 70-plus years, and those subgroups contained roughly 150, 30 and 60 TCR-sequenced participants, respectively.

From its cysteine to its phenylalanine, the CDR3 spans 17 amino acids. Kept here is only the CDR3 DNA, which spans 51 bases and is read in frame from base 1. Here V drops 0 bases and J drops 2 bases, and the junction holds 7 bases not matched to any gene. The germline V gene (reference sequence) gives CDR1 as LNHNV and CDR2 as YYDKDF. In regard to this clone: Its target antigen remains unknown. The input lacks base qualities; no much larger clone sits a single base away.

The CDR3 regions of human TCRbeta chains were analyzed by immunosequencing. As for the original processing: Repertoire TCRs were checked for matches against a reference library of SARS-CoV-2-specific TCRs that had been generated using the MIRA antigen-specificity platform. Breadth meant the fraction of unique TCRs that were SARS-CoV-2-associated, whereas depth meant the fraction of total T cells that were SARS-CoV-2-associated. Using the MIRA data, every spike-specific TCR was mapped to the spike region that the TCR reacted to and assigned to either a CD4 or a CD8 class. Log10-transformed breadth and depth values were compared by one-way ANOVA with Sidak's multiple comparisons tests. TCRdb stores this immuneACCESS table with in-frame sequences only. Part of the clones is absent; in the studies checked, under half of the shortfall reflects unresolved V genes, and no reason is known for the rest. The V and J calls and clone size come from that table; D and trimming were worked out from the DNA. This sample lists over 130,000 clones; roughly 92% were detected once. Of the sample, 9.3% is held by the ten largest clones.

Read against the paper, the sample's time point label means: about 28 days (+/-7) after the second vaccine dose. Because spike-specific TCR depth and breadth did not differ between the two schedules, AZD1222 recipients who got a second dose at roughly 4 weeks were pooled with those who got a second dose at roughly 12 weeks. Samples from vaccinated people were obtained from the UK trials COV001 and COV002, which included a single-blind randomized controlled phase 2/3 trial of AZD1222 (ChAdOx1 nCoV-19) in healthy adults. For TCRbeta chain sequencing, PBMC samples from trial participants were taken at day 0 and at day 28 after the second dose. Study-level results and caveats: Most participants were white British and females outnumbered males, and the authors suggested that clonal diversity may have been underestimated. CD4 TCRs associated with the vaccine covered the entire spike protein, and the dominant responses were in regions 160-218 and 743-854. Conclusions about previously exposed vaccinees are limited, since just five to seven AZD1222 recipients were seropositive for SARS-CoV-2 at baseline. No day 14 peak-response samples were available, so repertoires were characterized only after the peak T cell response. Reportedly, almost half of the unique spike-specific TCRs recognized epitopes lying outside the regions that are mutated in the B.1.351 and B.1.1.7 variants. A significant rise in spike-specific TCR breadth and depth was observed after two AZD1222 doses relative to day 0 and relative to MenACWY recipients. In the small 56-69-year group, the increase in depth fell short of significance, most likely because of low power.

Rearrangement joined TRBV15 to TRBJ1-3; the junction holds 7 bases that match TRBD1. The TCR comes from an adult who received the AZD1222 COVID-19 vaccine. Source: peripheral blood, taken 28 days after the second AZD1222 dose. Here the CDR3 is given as CATSRDQTGRPGNTIYF. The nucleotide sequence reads TGTGCCACCAGCAGAGATCAGACAGGGAGACCTGGAAACACCATATATTTT.